This TCR beta chain was recovered during a study of blood T cell repertoires in COVID-19. About the study: Sites in the United States, Italy and Spain provided acute and convalescent COVID-19 samples.

Repertoires were generated with immunoSEQ multiplex PCR, while TCRdb's copy carries only in-frame clones and drops some. The table has more than 85,000 clones, 80% to 95% seen once. The sequencing input was peripheral blood. This TCR was recovered from a man aged 18 to 29 with acute or convalescent COVID-19.

CDR3 nucleotide sequence: TGCAGTGCCGGGACAGGGGATGGCTACACCTTC. It codes for CSAGTGDGYTF. The chain joins TRBV20-1 to TRBJ1-2; 10 nucleotides align to TRBD1. This CDR3 is built from 11 residues. Per the germline V gene, CDR1 is DFQATT and CDR2 is SNEGSKA (reference sequence). Trimming at V came to 6 bases and at J to 6 bases, leaving 1 base not matched to a gene.